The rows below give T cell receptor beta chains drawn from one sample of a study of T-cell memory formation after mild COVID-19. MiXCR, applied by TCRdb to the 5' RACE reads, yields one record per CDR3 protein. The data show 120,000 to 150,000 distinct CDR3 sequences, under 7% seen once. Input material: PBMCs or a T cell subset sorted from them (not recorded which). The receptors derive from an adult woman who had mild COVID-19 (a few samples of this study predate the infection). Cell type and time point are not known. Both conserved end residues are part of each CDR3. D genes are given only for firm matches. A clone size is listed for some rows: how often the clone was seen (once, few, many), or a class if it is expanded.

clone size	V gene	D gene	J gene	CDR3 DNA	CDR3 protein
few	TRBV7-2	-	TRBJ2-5	TGTGCCAGCAGCTTAGGATCCAGCGAGACCCAGTACTTC	CASSLGSSETQYF
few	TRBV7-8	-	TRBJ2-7	TGTGCCAGCAGCTTAGCGCTTCGGTACGAGCAGTACTTC	CASSLALRYEQYF
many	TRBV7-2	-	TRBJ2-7	TGTGCCAGCAGCTTAGGGGGGGCGTCCTCCTACGAGCAGTACTTC	CASSLGGASSYEQYF
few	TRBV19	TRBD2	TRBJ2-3	TGTGCCAGTAAAGGACTAGCGGGGGGCCACACAGATACGCAGTATTTT	CASKGLAGGHTDTQYF
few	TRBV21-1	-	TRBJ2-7	TGTGCCAGCAGCAAAGTAGGCAGTGGGCCCCCACGGGGGTACGAGCAGTACTTC	CASSKVGSGPPRGYEQYF
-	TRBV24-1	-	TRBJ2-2	TGTGCCACCAGTGATAATCGTGGGGTCGGGGAGCTGTTTTTT	CATSDNRGVGELFF
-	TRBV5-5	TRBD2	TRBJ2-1	TGTGCCAGCAGCTTGCTAGCGGGATTCGTCAATGAGCAGTTCTTC	CASSLLAGFVNEQFF
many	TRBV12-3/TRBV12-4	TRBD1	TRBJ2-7	TGTGCCAGCAGTTCGACAGGGAGCTCCTACGAGCAGTACTTC	CASSSTGSSYEQYF
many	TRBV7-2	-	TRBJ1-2	TGTGCCAGCTTTGTGTCGGGCGGCGGTGGCTACACCTTC	CASFVSGGGGYTF
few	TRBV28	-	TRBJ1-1	TGTGCCAGCAGTTTTGGGGGGGTCGAAGCTTTCTTT	CASSFGGVEAFF
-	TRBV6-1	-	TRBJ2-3	TGTGCCGGAGAGGCTTCCCAGCTCGGTACGCAGTATTTT	CAGEASQLGTQYF
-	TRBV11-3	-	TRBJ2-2	TGTGCCAGCAGCTTCAGGGCGAACACCGGGGAGCTGTTTTTT	CASSFRANTGELFF
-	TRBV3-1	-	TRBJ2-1	TGTGCCAGCAGCGCAACTGGCCTCGGGCCTTACAATGAGCAGTTCTTC	CASSATGLGPYNEQFF
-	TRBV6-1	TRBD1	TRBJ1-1	TGTGCCAGCAGCGTCAGGGACAGGGGGAAGGAAGCTTTCTTT	CASSVRDRGKEAFF
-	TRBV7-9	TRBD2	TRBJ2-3	TGTGCCAGCAGCCGACCGGGACTAGCGGGGGGGCCAACAGATACGCAGTATTTT	CASSRPGLAGGPTDTQYF
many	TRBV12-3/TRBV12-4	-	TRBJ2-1	TGTGCCAGCAGCCCCGAAGCCTGGTCGAGCTCCTACAATGAGCAGTTCTTC	CASSPEAWSSSYNEQFF
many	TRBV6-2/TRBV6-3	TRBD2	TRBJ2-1	TGTGCCAGCAGTTTTCTGGGACTAGGGAATGAGCAGTTCTTC	CASSFLGLGNEQFF
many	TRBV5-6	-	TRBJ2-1	TGTGCCAGCAGCTTGGTGGTAGGGGATGTCTACAATGAGCAGTTCTTC	CASSLVVGDVYNEQFF
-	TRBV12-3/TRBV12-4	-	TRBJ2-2	TGTGCCAGCAGTTTCGGCAGTTCTGTGAACACCGGGGAGCTGTTTTTT	CASSFGSSVNTGELFF
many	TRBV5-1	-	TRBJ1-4	TGCGCCAGCAGCTTGGGGCAGGCGGGAACTAATGAAAAACTGTTTTTT	CASSLGQAGTNEKLFF
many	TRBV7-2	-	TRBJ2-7	TGTGCCAGCAGCTTAGAGGTATTCTACGAGCAGTACTTC	CASSLEVFYEQYF
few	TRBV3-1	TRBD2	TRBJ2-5	TGTGCCAGCAGCGACGGGACTAGCGGCGAGACCCAGTACTTC	CASSDGTSGETQYF
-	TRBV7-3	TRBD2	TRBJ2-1	TGTGCCAGCAACCTGGGGCTAGCGGGAGTCGATGAGCAGTTCTTC	CASNLGLAGVDEQFF
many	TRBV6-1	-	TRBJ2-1	TGTGCCAGCAGTGCCAGTTTAGGCAGCGCGCAGTTCTTC	CASSASLGSAQFF
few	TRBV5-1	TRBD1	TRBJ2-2	TGCGCCAGTGGTCCCGGACAGGGAATTTTAACCGGGGAGCTGTTTTTT	CASGPGQGILTGELFF
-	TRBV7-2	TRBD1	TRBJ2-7	TGTGCCAGCAGCTTAGCGAGTACAGGGGGTCGAGACGAGCAGTACTTC	CASSLASTGGRDEQYF
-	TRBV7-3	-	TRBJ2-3	TGTGCCAGCAGCTACAGGCCCCGAGTCACAGATACGCAGTATTTT	CASSYRPRVTDTQYF
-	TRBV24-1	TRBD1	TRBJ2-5	TGTGCCACCAGTGACGCCGGGACAGGGTTACAAGAGACCCAGTACTTC	CATSDAGTGLQETQYF